Listed here are 22 T cell receptor beta chains from one sample, sequenced in a study of blood T cell repertoires in COVID-19. TCRdb's copy holds only in-frame clones and misses some; the assay was immunoSEQ multiplex PCR. The repertoire includes about 160,000 clones, around 90% of them detected once, and about 4.1% sits in the top ten. Source material: peripheral blood. These receptors originate from a woman in her sixties with active or convalescent COVID-19.

The genes are TRBV2 and TRBJ2-5; 8 nucleotides agree with TRBD2. CDR1 is SNHLY, CDR2 FYNNEI, per germline. With 3 bases clipped from V and 6 bases from J, the junction kept 12 bases outside the gene matches. This CDR3 has 16 residues. CDR3 protein: CASSEGSTGGAQTQYF. CDR3 nucleotides: TGTGCCAGCAGTGAGGGGTCGACCGGGGGGGCCCAGACCCAGTACTTC.

The V gene is TRBV3-1 (or the pseudogene TRBV3-2), the J gene TRBJ1-6; TRBD1 aligns across 9 bases. This CDR3 contains 17 residues. The junction had 8 bases not matched to a gene; V was cut back by 1 base and J by 7 bases. Germline V gene data show CDR1 as LGHDT and CDR2 as YNNKEL (reference sequence). The CDR3 sequence: CASSQGGDRVRNSPLHF. As DNA, the CDR3 is TGTGCCAGCAGCCAAGGCGGGGACAGGGTGAGAAATTCACCCCTCCACTTT.

The rearrangement uses TRBV7-2 and TRBJ1-4; possibly TRBD1 for D (6 bases). The germline V gene has CDR1 SGHTA and CDR2 FQGNSA. This CDR3 contains 15 residues. Trimming pared 5 bases from V and 3 bases from J, leaving 13 bases between. The CDR3 bases are TGTGCCAGCAGCCCAAACGGGACACCTAATGAAAAACTGTTTTTT. This gives the protein CASSPNGTPNEKLFF.

This clone has more than one count but fewer than ten. The chain employs TRBV24-1 and TRBJ1-2; tentative D call: TRBD1 (6 bases). CDR1 is KGHDR, CDR2 SFDVKD, per germline. The CDR3 is 15 amino acids. V shed 4 bases and J shed 2 bases, with 13 bases lying between them. The CDR3 DNA reads TGTGCCACCAGTGACCCGAAGACAGGAAACTATGGCTACACCTTC. Its protein is CATSDPKTGNYGYTF.

The rearrangement uses TRBV9 and TRBJ1-1, with 7 bases aligning to TRBD1. Losses at the gene ends were 4 bases for V and 7 bases for J; bases not matched to a gene: 7. The CDR3 spans 13 residues. The germline V gene encodes CDR1 SGDLS and CDR2 YYNGEE. The CDR3: CASSLRGDSEAFF. The CDR3 nucleotides are TGTGCCAGCAGCCTTAGAGGGGACAGTGAAGCTTTCTTT.

V is TRBV18 and J is TRBJ1-2, with no clear D. The CDR3 has 14 residues. The V gene's germline CDR1 is KGHSH and CDR2 LQKENI. The V gene lost 3 bases and the J gene lost 7 bases, with 15 bases spanning the gap. CDR3 sequence: CASSPTAEEPGYTF. The CDR3, as DNA: TGTGCCAGCTCACCTACGGCCGAGGAGCCTGGCTACACCTTC.

The rearrangement uses TRBV5-1 and TRBJ1-4; D is undetermined. V was shortened by 0 bases and J by 4 bases, with 7 bases between the two germline ends. Germline CDR1 and CDR2: SGHRS and YFSETQ. The CDR3 extends over 14 amino acids. In DNA, the CDR3 is TGCGCCAGCAGCTTGGACAGTGATAATGAAAAACTGTTTTTT. Its protein product is CASSLDSDNEKLFF.

This clone was picked up one time. This chain joins TRBV7-2 and TRBJ1-2; no firm D call. The V gene lost 2 bases and the J gene lost 3 bases, with 7 bases spanning the gap. Germline loops: CDR1 SGHTA, CDR2 FQGNSA. The CDR3 covers 13 residues. Here the CDR3 reads CASSLTGDYGYTF. Written as DNA, the CDR3 is TGTGCCAGCAGCTTAACCGGGGACTATGGCTACACCTTC.

The chain carries TRBV19 and TRBJ2-3, with 8 bases that match TRBD1. The ends lost 6 bases at V and 4 bases at J; junction bases unmatched: 0. The CDR3 runs to 12 residues. Germline loops: CDR1 LNHDA, CDR2 SQIVND (reference sequence). DNA for the CDR3: TGTGCCAGTAGGGGACAGGCAGATACGCAGTATTTT. Its protein product is CASRGQADTQYF.

This chain links TRBV20-1 with TRBJ1-6; D unresolved. V lost 3 bases and J 0 bases, leaving 9 bases between the germline ends. Germline V lookup: CDR1 DFQATT, CDR2 SNEGSKA (reference sequence). The CDR3 runs 15 residues. The CDR3 DNA follows: TGCAGTGCTAGTGCTACGAGCTCCTATAATTCACCCCTCCACTTT. It translates to CSASATSSYNSPLHF.

This chain connects TRBV27 to TRBJ2-3; D unclear. The V gene's germline CDR1 is MNHEY and CDR2 SMNVEV (reference sequence). V lost 2 bases, J lost 6 bases, and 9 bases lay in between. This CDR3 region has 13 residues. The CDR3 sequence: CASSLGHGDTQYF. Written as DNA, the CDR3 is TGTGCCAGCAGTTTAGGGCATGGCGATACGCAGTATTTT.

This clone was seen a few times. V is TRBV27 and J is TRBJ1-6, with 7 bases aligning to TRBD1. The CDR3 runs to 15 residues. V shed 5 bases and J 10 bases; nucleotides not matched to a gene: 11. Germline V gives CDR1 MNHEY, CDR2 SMNVEV (reference sequence). Here the CDR3 DNA reads TGTGCCAGCAGTCCCCGACAGGGAGCGGTGTCACCCCTCCACTTT. It codes for CASSPRQGAVSPLHF.

For the CDR3, the DNA is TGTGCCAGCAGTTACCGGGACATCACCCTAGGGGATGAGCAGTTCTTC. This gives the protein CASSYRDITLGDEQFF. The rearrangement uses TRBV6-2 or TRBV6-3 and TRBJ2-1, with D possibly matching TRBD1 (6 bases). The CDR3 runs 16 residues. The germline CDR1 and CDR2 sequences are MNHEY and SVGEGT. V dropped 2 bases and J dropped 8 bases, with 19 bases sitting between them.

The chain combines TRBV7-9 with TRBJ2-5; possibly TRBD2 for D (6 bases). This CDR3 has 15 residues. Trimming cost V 5 bases and J 0 bases, with 13 bases left between them. Germline loops: CDR1 SEHNR, CDR2 FQNEAQ (reference sequence). The CDR3 here is CASSPGRSHQETQYF. The CDR3 DNA sequence: TGTGCCAGCAGCCCAGGGAGGAGCCACCAAGAGACCCAGTACTTC. Combining the CDR3 with reference TRBV7-9 and TRBJ2-5 gives the whole variable domain DTGVSQNPRHKITKRGQNVTFRCDPISEHNRLYWYRQTLGQGPEFLTYFQNEAQLEKSRLLSDRFSAERPKGSFSTLEIQRTEQGDSAMYLCASSPGRSHQETQYFGPGTRLLVL.

The CDR3 region is CASSLTRTEDTEAFF. As DNA, the CDR3 is TGTGCCAGCAGCTTAACTCGTACGGAGGACACTGAAGCTTTCTTT. The chain uses TRBV7-2 and TRBJ1-1; D unclear. With 2 bases removed from V and 3 bases from J, the gap between germline ends came to 13 bases. Looked up from germline, CDR1 is SGHTA and CDR2 is FQGNSA. CDR3 length equals 15 residues.

This chain links TRBV5-6 with TRBJ1-5; D not certain. This CDR3 contains 14 residues. Per the germline V gene, CDR1 is SGHDT and CDR2 is YYEEEE. Trimming took 4 bases from V and 5 from J, leaving 13 bases between them. CDR3 nucleotides: TGTGCCAGCAGCCCCGGCCGGGGTGATCAGCCCCAGCATTTT. Translation gives CASSPGRGDQPQHF.

In DNA, the CDR3 is TGTGCCAGCAGCCCTATTTTAGCCTGGCATGAGCAGTTCTTC. Translation gives CASSPILAWHEQFF. This chain connects TRBV7-9 to TRBJ2-1; unclear D gene. The V gene lost 5 bases and the J gene lost 8 bases, with 16 bases spanning the gap. This CDR3 has 14 residues. CDR1 is SEHNR, CDR2 FQNEAQ, per germline (reference sequence).

The genes are TRBV9 and TRBJ1-2; the match to TRBD1 covers 10 bases. CDR1 is SGDLS and CDR2 is YYNGEE in the germline V gene. This CDR3 region has 15 residues. J gave up 1 base and V 2 bases, and 2 bases lay outside the gene matches. CDR3 DNA sequence: TGTGCCAGCAGCGTTGGGACAGGGGTTAACTATGGCTACACCTTC. Translated: CASSVGTGVNYGYTF.

The chain links TRBV30 to TRBJ1-6, with TRBD1 matching 8 bases. After removal of 2 bases from V and 7 bases from J, the junction contained 4 bases not matched to a gene. In germline, CDR1 is GTSNPN, CDR2 SVGIG (reference sequence). This CDR3 has 14 amino acids. CDR3 DNA sequence: TGTGCCTGGAGTCCACAGGGGGGGAATTCACCCCTCCACTTT. This gives the protein CAWSPQGGNSPLHF.

The chain joins TRBV19 to TRBJ1-2; TRBD1 matches at 7 bases. The germline V gene has CDR1 LNHDA and CDR2 SQIVND (reference sequence). J lost 4 bases, V lost 5 bases, and 10 bases had no gene match. The CDR3 totals 15 residues. CDR3 amino acids: CASSPQWRGPYGYTF. The CDR3 DNA sequence: TGTGCCAGTAGTCCCCAGTGGAGGGGGCCCTATGGCTACACCTTC.

The table lists this clone with a count of one. The V call is TRBV18, the J call TRBJ1-4, with 11 bases identical to TRBD1. CDR1 is KGHSH, CDR2 LQKENI, per germline. Unmatched junction bases numbered 4, after V lost 3 bases and J lost 7 bases. The CDR3 is 15 residues long. The CDR3 DNA is TGTGCCAGCTCACCGGGACAGGGGGGAACTGAAAAACTGTTTTTT. Its protein product is CASSPGQGGTEKLFF. Full variable domain (remainder filled in from reference TRBV18 and TRBJ1-4): NAGVMQNPRHLVRRRGQEARLRCSPMKGHSHVYWYRQLPEEGLKFMVYLQKENIIDESGMPKERFSAEFPKEGPSILRIQQVVRGDSAAYFCASSPGQGGTEKLFFGSGTQLSVL.

The V and J genes are TRBV3-1 (or the pseudogene TRBV3-2) and TRBJ2-2, with a possible D match to TRBD2 (6 bases). The CDR3 is 16 amino acids. The V and J ends lost 1 base and 2 bases respectively, with 11 bases between them. Germline V gene sequence: CDR1 LGHDT, CDR2 YNNKEL (reference sequence). CDR3: CASSQGMGGNTGELFF. CDR3 sequence (DNA): TGTGCCAGCAGCCAAGGAATGGGGGGAAACACCGGGGAGCTGTTTTTT.